This T cell receptor beta chain was found in a study of shared clonotypes between healthy human individuals. This clone was seen only a few times. Its target is unknown. Sequencing used immunoSEQ multiplex PCR; TCRdb keeps in-frame clones, though not all of them. The sample lists a few hundred thousand clones; 65% were seen once. The CDR3 has 13 residues. V was shortened by 0 bases and J by 1 base, with 4 bases between the two germline ends. The germline V gene has CDR1 GTSNPN and CDR2 SVGIG (reference sequence). Notes on the study in general: Among donors, sharing of clonotypes was expected to be affected by sequencing depth. Roughly 5% of naive CD4 clonotypes were common to several donors.

The receptor comes from a man aged 25 to 40 in good health. The chain has TRBV30 and TRBJ1-5, with unresolved D. Material for sequencing was memory CD4+ T cells sorted from blood. The subset was: CD45RA-negative fraction. Here the CDR3 DNA reads TGTGCCTGGAGTGTAGGGAGCAATCAGCCCCAGCATTTT. As protein: CAWSVGSNQPQHF.